The 27 T cell receptor beta chains listed next were all sequenced from one sample in a study of blood T cell repertoires in COVID-19. The assay was immunoSEQ multiplex PCR, and TCRdb's table has in-frame clones only and misses some. The table has 100,000 to 150,000 clones, around 76% seen once. The sample comprised peripheral blood. The receptors originated from a man in his 60s with acute or convalescent COVID-19.

J is TRBJ1-2 and V is TRBV4-1; 9 bases align to TRBD1. The CDR3 covers 14 residues. In germline, CDR1 is MGHRA, CDR2 YSYEKL. V dropped 4 bases and J dropped 7; count of bases not matched to a gene: 7. The CDR3 loop is CASSRIQGAGGYTF. CDR3 DNA: TGCGCCAGCAGCCGAATACAGGGGGCGGGTGGCTACACCTTC.

This clone was seen only a few times. The CDR3 DNA is TGTGCCAGCAGTGAAGGGTGGAGGGGCGATGGCAAAAACATTCAGTACTTC. Its translation: CASSEGWRGDGKNIQYF. The chain carries TRBV6-1 and TRBJ2-4; D is perhaps TRBD2 (6 bases). CDR3 length: 17 residues. The V gene lost 1 base and the J gene lost 3 bases, with 16 bases spanning the gap. Per the germline V gene, CDR1 is MNHNS and CDR2 is SASEGT.

The chain links TRBV30 to TRBJ1-5, with D maybe TRBD1 (6 bases). The CDR3 covers 16 residues. With 2 bases removed from V and 2 bases from J, the gap between germline ends came to 16 bases. From germline, CDR1 is GTSNPN and CDR2 SVGIG (reference sequence). The DNA of the CDR3 is TGTGCCTGGAGTCCCACCGGGGGGCTTGGCAATCAGCCCCAGCATTTT. It specifies CAWSPTGGLGNQPQHF.

The rearrangement links TRBV7-7 to TRBJ2-1; 8 bases are shared with TRBD1. From germline, CDR1 is SSHAT and CDR2 FNYEAQ (reference sequence). V lost 8 bases to trimming and J lost 2 bases; unmatched junction nucleotides: 5. The CDR3 totals 14 residues. The CDR3 region has the DNA TGTGCCAGCGTAACCAGGGGGCCCTACAATGAGCAGTTCTTC. This gives the protein CASVTRGPYNEQFF.

The chain joins TRBV28 to TRBJ2-4; 9 bases align to TRBD2. The CDR3 extends over 15 amino acids. Germline lookup yields CDR1 MDHEN and CDR2 SYDVKM. V dropped 6 bases and J dropped 4; count of bases not matched to a gene: 7. The chain's CDR3 is CASSVAGALKNIQYF. The CDR3 DNA is TGTGCCAGCAGCGTAGCGGGGGCCCTGAAAAACATTCAGTACTTC.

CDR3: CASKSSWQGNGYTF. CDR3 coding DNA: TGTGCCAGCAAGTCGAGCTGGCAGGGTAACGGCTACACCTTC. The chain uses TRBV14 and TRBJ1-2, with D perhaps TRBD1 (5 bases). Trimming took off 7 bases at V and 8 bases at J, with 20 bases between the two ends. The germline V gene has CDR1 SGHDN and CDR2 FVKESK. This CDR3 comprises 14 residues.

For the CDR3, the DNA is TGTGCCAGCAGCGTAGGGGTAGCGGGGGACAATGAGCAGTTCTTC. Its protein product is CASSVGVAGDNEQFF. This sequence joins TRBV9 and TRBJ2-1; 9 positions agree with TRBD2. Germline trimming cut 0 bases from V and 5 bases from J; bases unmatched to any gene: 3. This CDR3 is built from 15 residues. The V gene's germline CDR1 is SGDLS and CDR2 YYNGEE.

This sequence joins TRBV12-5 and TRBJ2-1; 8 nucleotides align to TRBD1. The CDR3 runs 17 residues. V lost 1 base to trimming and J lost 7 bases; unmatched junction nucleotides: 12. Germline loops: CDR1 LGHNT, CDR2 FRNRAP. In nucleotides, the CDR3 is TGTGCTAGTGGTTTGGCCCAGACAGGGGAAATTGGGAATGAGCAGTTCTTC. It yields the protein CASGLAQTGEIGNEQFF.

The chain joins TRBV7-3 to TRBJ1-3; no firm D call. The CDR3 is made up of 16 amino acids. Trimming removed 3 bases from V and 0 bases from J, with 12 bases in between. Per the germline V gene, CDR1 is SGHTA and CDR2 is FQGTGA. CDR3 bases: TGTGCCAGCAGCTTCCGCGACACAAGCTCTGGAAACACCATATATTTT. Its protein product is CASSFRDTSSGNTIYF.

The J gene is TRBJ2-1, the V gene TRBV15; 11 bases match TRBD2. With 9 bases clipped from V and 10 bases from J, the junction kept 8 bases outside the gene matches. The CDR3 extends over 13 amino acids. Germline-derived CDR1 and CDR2 are LNHNV and YYDKDF (reference sequence). CDR3 nucleotide sequence: TGTGCCACGGCACTAGCGGGAGCGCACGAGCAGTTCTTC. Translated: CATALAGAHEQFF.

In this sample, this clone turned up a few times. The rearrangement links TRBV6-1 to TRBJ1-5; D gene uncertain. Germline V gene sequence: CDR1 MNHNS, CDR2 SASEGT. There are 15 residues in the CDR3. V lost 3 bases to trimming and J lost 3 bases, with 12 bases between them. The DNA for the CDR3 is TGTGCCAGCAGTGACCCCTCCAGGCCCAATCAGCCCCAGCATTTT. This translates into CASSDPSRPNQPQHF.

This chain joins TRBV6-5 and TRBJ2-1, with D perhaps TRBD2 (5 bases). The CDR3 has 15 residues. CDR1 and CDR2 (germline): MNHEY, SVGAGI. V was shortened by 7 bases and J by 9 bases, with 22 bases between the two germline ends. The CDR3 loop reads CASTSASTRSTEQFF. CDR3 in DNA: TGTGCCAGCACCTCGGCTAGCACGAGGTCAACTGAGCAGTTCTTC.

The chain is built from TRBV2 and TRBJ1-1; the D is unclear. CDR1 is SNHLY, CDR2 FYNNEI, per germline. V shed 6 bases and J shed 4 bases, with 9 bases lying between them. This CDR3 region has 12 residues. CDR3 sequence: CASRTEGTEAFF. CDR3 DNA: TGTGCCAGCAGGACTGAAGGCACTGAAGCTTTCTTT.

The chain uses TRBV19 and TRBJ2-4, with 7 bases aligning to TRBD1. The V and J ends lost 5 bases and 0 bases, in that order; junction bases with no gene match: 7. The CDR3 contains 16 residues. Germline V gene lookup returns CDR1 LNHDA and CDR2 SQIVND (reference sequence). The CDR3 DNA reads TGTGCCAGTAGTCCTCGGACAGGACTAGCCAAAAACATTCAGTACTTC. Translating gives CASSPRTGLAKNIQYF.

This chain connects TRBV29-1 to TRBJ2-3; 10 bases align to TRBD2. Trimming at V came to 7 bases and at J to 2 bases, leaving 6 bases not matched to a gene. The length of the CDR3 is 14 residues. CDR1 is SQVTM, CDR2 ANQGSEA, per germline. CDR3 in amino acids: CSAATSGPTDTQYF. The CDR3 DNA follows: TGCAGCGCCGCGACTAGCGGGCCCACAGATACGCAGTATTTT.

In DNA form, the CDR3 reads TGTGCCAGCAGCCCAGGCGAGGGGGCTTCTGGGGCCAACGTCCTGACTTTC. Encoded protein: CASSPGEGASGANVLTF. V is TRBV27 and J is TRBJ2-6; 7 bases match TRBD1. After removal of 6 bases from V and 1 base from J, the junction contained 9 bases not matched to a gene. The CDR3 spans 17 residues. The germline V gene has CDR1 MNHEY and CDR2 SMNVEV (reference sequence). Looking up the rest from reference TRBV27 and TRBJ2-6 gives the full variable domain: EAQVTQNPRYLITVTGKKLTVTCSQNMNHEYMSWYRQDPGLGLRQIYYSMNVEVTDKGDVPEGYKVSRKEKRNFPLILESPSPNQTSLYFCASSPGEGASGANVLTFGAGSRLTVL.

The CDR3 protein is CASSEIGTGGDTQYF. CDR3 nucleotide sequence: TGTGCCAGCAGTGAAATAGGGACAGGGGGCGATACGCAGTATTTT. The chain carries TRBV2 and TRBJ2-3; 12 bases line up with TRBD1. The germline V gene has CDR1 SNHLY and CDR2 FYNNEI. V shed 2 bases and J 6 bases; nucleotides not matched to a gene: 3. This CDR3 comprises 15 residues.

This chain joins TRBV18 and TRBJ2-1; D is undetermined. The ends were cut back, 3 bases at V and 6 bases at J, with 12 bases in the middle. The CDR3 runs 14 residues. Germline values: CDR1 KGHSH, CDR2 LQKENI. The CDR3 sequence is CASSPIPYGNEQFF. Here the CDR3 DNA reads TGTGCCAGCTCACCCATACCATACGGCAATGAGCAGTTCTTC.

The chain combines TRBV10-3 with TRBJ2-3; D gene uncertain. The CDR3 consists of 14 residues. V lost 4 bases, J lost 4 bases, and 12 bases lay in between. Germline V lookup: CDR1 ENHRY, CDR2 SYGVKD. CDR3 region: CAISAKAGADTQYF. In DNA, the CDR3 is TGTGCCATCAGTGCGAAGGCTGGAGCAGATACGCAGTATTTT.

The rearrangement links TRBV6-2 or TRBV6-3 to TRBJ2-4; D is perhaps TRBD2 (5 bases). CDR1 MNHEY and CDR2 SVGEGT come from the germline V gene. V was cut by 8 bases and J by 1 base, with 12 bases left in between. The CDR3 runs to 14 residues. DNA for the CDR3: TGTGCCAGCCGCCAAGGCGGGGCCAAAAACATTCAGTACTTC. Translation: CASRQGGAKNIQYF.

V usage is TRBV7-9 and J usage is TRBJ1-4; D gene unclear. Germline lookup yields CDR1 SEHNR and CDR2 FQNEAQ (reference sequence). V was trimmed by 7 bases and J by 5 bases, leaving 11 bases between them. This CDR3 contains 13 residues. CDR3 nucleotide sequence: TGTGCCAGCAACGGCGGTGGGAATGAAAAACTGTTTTTT. Residues: CASNGGGNEKLFF. The full variable domain, with the rest looked up from reference TRBV7-9 and TRBJ1-4, is DTGVSQNPRHKITKRGQNVTFRCDPISEHNRLYWYRQTLGQGPEFLTYFQNEAQLEKSRLLSDRFSAERPKGSFSTLEIQRTEQGDSAMYLCASNGGGNEKLFFGSGTQLSVL.

This sequence joins TRBV3-1 (or the pseudogene TRBV3-2) and TRBJ2-3; D is perhaps TRBD2 (5 bases). The V gene's germline CDR1 is LGHDT and CDR2 YNNKEL (reference sequence). Trimming took off 4 bases at V and 0 bases at J, with 8 bases between the two ends. The CDR3 has 14 residues. The CDR3 DNA is TGTGCCAGCAGCCGCCTAGCTAGCACAGATACGCAGTATTTT. This codes for CASSRLASTDTQYF.

The CDR3 reads CAISGLGSTSGLPHEQFF. The CDR3 bases are TGTGCCATCAGCGGGTTGGGGTCGACTAGCGGGTTACCCCATGAGCAGTTCTTC. The rearrangement links TRBV10-3 to TRBJ2-1, with TRBD2 identical over 10 bases. The V gene end was trimmed by 6 bases and the J gene end by 8 bases; junction bases not matched to a gene: 19. This CDR3 has 18 residues. Germline V gives CDR1 ENHRY, CDR2 SYGVKD.

This chain connects TRBV9 to TRBJ2-7, with TRBD2 matching over 10 bases. The CDR3 runs to 16 residues. Unmatched junction bases numbered 7, after V lost 2 bases and J lost 2 bases. Germline assignment: CDR1 SGDLS and CDR2 YYNGEE. The CDR3 coding sequence is TGTGCCAGCAGCGTTAGGGCTAGCGGGGGTACCTACGAGCAGTACTTC. This gives the protein CASSVRASGGTYEQYF.

This rearrangement joins TRBV12-3 or TRBV12-4 to TRBJ1-1; D gene unclear. The CDR3 sequence is 12 residues long. Trimming removed 11 bases at V and 4 bases at J, with 14 bases between. The CDR3 here is CASTPSSTEAFF. The CDR3 region has the DNA TGTGCCTCTACCCCCTCTAGCACTGAAGCTTTCTTT.

The chain uses TRBV7-6 and TRBJ2-3, with a possible D match to TRBD2 (6 bases). This CDR3 spans 15 amino acids. V dropped 2 bases and J dropped 1 base, with 10 bases sitting between them. Germline CDR1 SGHVS, CDR2 FNYEAQ. The CDR3 coding sequence is TGTGCCAGCAGCTTAAGCCCGGGAGGCACAGATACGCAGTATTTT. It yields the protein CASSLSPGGTDTQYF.

This clone has more than one count but fewer than ten. The gene calls are TRBV28 and TRBJ1-1, with D possibly TRBD1 on 6 matching bases. Trimming removed 7 bases at V and 1 base at J, with 19 bases between. The CDR3 is 16 amino acids. Germline V gives CDR1 MDHEN, CDR2 SYDVKM. The CDR3 sequence is CASTPGPLRGNTEAFF. The CDR3 DNA sequence: TGTGCCAGCACGCCGGGACCTCTCAGGGGGAACACTGAAGCTTTCTTT.